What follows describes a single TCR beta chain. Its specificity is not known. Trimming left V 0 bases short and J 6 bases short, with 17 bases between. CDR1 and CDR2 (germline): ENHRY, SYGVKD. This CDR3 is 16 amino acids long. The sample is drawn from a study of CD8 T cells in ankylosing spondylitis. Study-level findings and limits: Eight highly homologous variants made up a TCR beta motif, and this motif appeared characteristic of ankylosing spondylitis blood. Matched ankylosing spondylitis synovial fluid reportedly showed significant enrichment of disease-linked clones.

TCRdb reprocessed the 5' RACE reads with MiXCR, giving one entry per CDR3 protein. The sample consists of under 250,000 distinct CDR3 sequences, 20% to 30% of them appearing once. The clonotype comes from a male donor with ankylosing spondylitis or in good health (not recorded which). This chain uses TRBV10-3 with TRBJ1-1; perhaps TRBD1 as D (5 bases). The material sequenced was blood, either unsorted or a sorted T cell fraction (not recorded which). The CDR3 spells CAISESGTSRIPEAFF. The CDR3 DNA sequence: TGTGCCATCAGTGAGTCCGGGACCTCCAGAATCCCTGAAGCTTTCTTT.